The 11 T cell receptor beta chains below all came from one sample that was sequenced in a study of blood T cell repertoires in COVID-19. Data came from immunoSEQ multiplex PCR; TCRdb stores just in-frame clones and leaves some out. The table shows 80,000 or so clones, with roughly 85% occurring only once. The sequenced sample was peripheral blood. These receptors were collected from a man aged 50-60 years with COVID-19, enrolled during active disease.

The chain employs TRBV30 and TRBJ1-2, with TRBD1 matching 7 bases. The CDR3 is 15 residues long. CDR1 is GTSNPN and CDR2 is SVGIG in the germline V gene (reference sequence). Germline trimming cut 0 bases from V and 5 bases from J; bases unmatched to any gene: 9. The CDR3 reads CAWSVRNRGLYGYTF. The CDR3 DNA sequence: TGTGCCTGGAGTGTACGGAACAGGGGACTTTATGGCTACACCTTC.

The V call is TRBV10-3, the J call TRBJ2-7, with D possibly TRBD2 on 6 matching bases. Germline V lookup: CDR1 ENHRY, CDR2 SYGVKD. The ends were cut back, 8 bases at V and 2 bases at J, with 10 bases in the middle. The CDR3 is made up of 12 amino acids. CDR3 nucleotide sequence: TGTGCCATCCCGGACTACCCCTACGAGCAGTACTTC. Protein product: CAIPDYPYEQYF.

This clone showed up just a few times. The genes are TRBV11-2 and TRBJ2-1; maybe TRBD1 (6 bases). The CDR3 contains 17 residues. V was pared by 0 bases and J by 3 bases, with 15 bases between. The germline V gene encodes CDR1 SGHAT and CDR2 FQNNGV. Here the CDR3 reads CASSLDRWTEYYNEQFF. CDR3 coding DNA: TGTGCCAGCAGCTTAGATCGTTGGACAGAATACTACAATGAGCAGTTCTTC.

This clone was recorded once. V is TRBV19 and J is TRBJ2-7; 10 bases line up with TRBD1. This CDR3 contains 15 residues. Germline CDR1 reads LNHDA; CDR2 reads SQIVND (reference sequence). J gave up 3 bases and V 6 bases, and 8 bases lay outside the gene matches. CDR3 sequence: CASRDEDRGLYEQYF. The CDR3 DNA is TGTGCCAGTAGGGACGAAGACAGGGGGCTCTACGAGCAGTACTTC.

The rearrangement uses TRBV5-5 and TRBJ2-1; D not resolved. The ends were cut back, 4 bases at V and 8 bases at J, with 13 bases in the middle. This CDR3 contains 13 residues. The V gene's germline CDR1 is SGHKS and CDR2 YYEKEE (reference sequence). The CDR3 loop reads CASSAPRNDEQFF. The CDR3 bases are TGTGCCAGCAGCGCCCCGAGGAACGATGAGCAGTTCTTC.

This CDR3 reads CASSTRGNQPQHF. The CDR3 region has the DNA TGTGCCAGCAGCACCAGGGGGAATCAGCCCCAGCATTTT. The rearrangement joins TRBV6-1 to TRBJ1-5; TRBD1 matches 7 bases. V trimming: 6 bases; J trimming: 4 bases; junction bases outside the gene matches: 3. CDR3 size: 13 residues. CDR1 MNHNS and CDR2 SASEGT come from the germline V gene.

This rearrangement joins TRBV28 to TRBJ1-2, with 8 bases identical to TRBD1. V trimming: 0 bases; J trimming: 3 bases; junction bases outside the gene matches: 3. The CDR3 length is 15 residues. Germline CDR1 reads MDHEN; CDR2 reads SYDVKM. DNA for the CDR3: TGTGCCAGCAGTTTATGGCAGGGGGCCGACTATGGCTACACCTTC. This encodes CASSLWQGADYGYTF.

J is TRBJ1-3 and V is TRBV2; D remains unclear. The CDR3 spans 14 residues. V was shortened by 1 base and J by 0 bases, with 4 bases between the two germline ends. In germline, CDR1 is SNHLY, CDR2 FYNNEI. For the CDR3, the DNA is TGTGCCAGCAGTGAAGGGCTCTCTGGAAACACCATATATTTT. Protein sequence: CASSEGLSGNTIYF.

The chain couples TRBV5-1 to TRBJ2-7; TRBD1 aligns across 9 bases. V was pared by 4 bases and J by 1 base, with 6 bases of the junction left unmatched. The germline gives CDR1 SGHRS, CDR2 YFSETQ. The length of the CDR3 is 15 residues. DNA for the CDR3: TGCGCCAGCAGCAGAGGGACAGGGCCTTCCTACGAGCAGTACTTC. It translates to CASSRGTGPSYEQYF.

Here the CDR3 reads CASSYGWGGTLTDTQYF. In nucleotides, the CDR3 is TGTGCCAGCAGTTACGGTTGGGGCGGAACCCTCACAGATACGCAGTATTTT. The chain couples TRBV6-2 or TRBV6-3 to TRBJ2-3, with a weak D call TRBD1 (5 bases). Germline CDR1 reads MNHEY; CDR2 reads SVGEGT. V was trimmed by 2 bases and J by 2 bases, leaving 17 bases between them. The CDR3 runs to 17 residues.

The gene calls are TRBV18 and TRBJ2-7; TRBD2 aligns across 10 bases. CDR1 and CDR2 from the germline V gene are KGHSH and LQKENI. The CDR3 totals 15 residues. Losses at the gene ends were 4 bases for V and 7 bases for J; bases not matched to a gene: 10. The CDR3 sequence: CASSLEASGSLEQYF. CDR3 sequence (DNA): TGTGCCAGCTCACTCGAGGCTAGCGGGAGTTTAGAGCAGTACTTC.